This T cell receptor beta chain was retrieved from a study of T cells in Graves' hyperthyroidism and ophthalmopathy. There were TCR beta CDR3 regions amplified from RNA transcripts. An initial round of RT-PCR targeting the TCR CDR3 relied on the HTBI primer set. TCRdb recomputed calls from the multiplex PCR reads with MiXCR, one row per CDR3 protein. The sample contains approximately 420,000 distinct CDR3 sequences, about 15% of which appear only once. This clonotype was found many times. The CDR3 runs to 12 residues. In germline, CDR1 is SGHTA, CDR2 FQGNSA. Trimming took 3 bases from V and 8 from J, leaving 9 bases between them.

This clonotype was sampled from a young woman with Graves' hyperthyroidism. Sequenced sample: blood. This chain joins TRBV7-2 and TRBJ2-3; no firm D call. This CDR3 is CASSFSQITQYF. The CDR3 coding sequence is TGTGCCAGCAGCTTCTCACAGATTACGCAGTATTTT.